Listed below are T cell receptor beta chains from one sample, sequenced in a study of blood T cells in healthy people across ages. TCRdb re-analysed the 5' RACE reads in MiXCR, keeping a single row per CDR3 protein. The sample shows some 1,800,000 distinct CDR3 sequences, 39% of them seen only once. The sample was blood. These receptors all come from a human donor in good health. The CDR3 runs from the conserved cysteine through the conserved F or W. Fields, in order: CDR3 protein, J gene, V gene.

cdr3_aa: CSAQDRLYGYTF
j_call: TRBJ1-2
v_call: TRBV20-1

cdr3_aa: CAGSFSVRREQFF
j_call: TRBJ2-1
v_call: TRBV11-3

cdr3_aa: CSASGPGDLSGNTIYF
j_call: TRBJ1-3
v_call: TRBV20-1

cdr3_aa: CASRWGGQETQYF
j_call: TRBJ2-5
v_call: TRBV28

cdr3_aa: CASSPSRGPSNYGYTF
j_call: TRBJ1-2
v_call: TRBV7-6

cdr3_aa: CASSDFSGRQFF
j_call: TRBJ2-1
v_call: TRBV6-4

cdr3_aa: CAGSLGDGASRGQFF
j_call: TRBJ2-1
v_call: TRBV5-4

cdr3_aa: CASSSPGQAQETQYF
j_call: TRBJ2-5
v_call: TRBV9

cdr3_aa: CASYGTSTIYF
j_call: TRBJ1-3
v_call: TRBV28

cdr3_aa: CAASTNRGIGYGYTF
j_call: TRBJ1-2
v_call: TRBV15

cdr3_aa: CSVRRTANEKLFF
j_call: TRBJ1-4
v_call: TRBV20-1

cdr3_aa: CVSSPARAGNQPQHF
j_call: TRBJ1-5
v_call: TRBV7-2

cdr3_aa: CASSFTMTGGGETQYF
j_call: TRBJ2-5
v_call: TRBV7-9